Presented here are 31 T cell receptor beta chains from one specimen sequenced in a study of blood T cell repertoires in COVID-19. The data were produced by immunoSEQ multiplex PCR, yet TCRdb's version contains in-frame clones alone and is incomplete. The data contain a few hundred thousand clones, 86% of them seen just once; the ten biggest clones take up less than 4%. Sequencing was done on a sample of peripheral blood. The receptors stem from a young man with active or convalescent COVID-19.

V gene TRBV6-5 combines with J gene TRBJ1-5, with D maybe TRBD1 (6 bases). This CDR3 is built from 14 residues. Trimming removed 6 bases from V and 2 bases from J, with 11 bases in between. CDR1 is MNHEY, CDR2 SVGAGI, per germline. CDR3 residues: CASSLRQGNQPQHF. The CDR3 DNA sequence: TGTGCCAGCAGCCTCCGACAGGGCAATCAGCCCCAGCATTTT.

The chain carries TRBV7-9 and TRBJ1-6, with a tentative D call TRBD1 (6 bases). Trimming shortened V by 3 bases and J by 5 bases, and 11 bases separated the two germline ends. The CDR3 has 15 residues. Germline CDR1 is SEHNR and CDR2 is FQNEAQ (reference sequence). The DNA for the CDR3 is TGTGCCAGCAGCTTGGGTAACAGGGATAATTCACCCCTCCACTTT. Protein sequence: CASSLGNRDNSPLHF.

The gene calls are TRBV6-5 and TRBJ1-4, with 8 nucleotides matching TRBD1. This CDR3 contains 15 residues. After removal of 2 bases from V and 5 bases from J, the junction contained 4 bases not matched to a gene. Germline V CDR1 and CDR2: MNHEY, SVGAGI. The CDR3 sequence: CASSYAGQGNEKLFF. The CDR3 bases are TGTGCCAGCAGTTACGCAGGACAGGGCAATGAAAAACTGTTTTTT.

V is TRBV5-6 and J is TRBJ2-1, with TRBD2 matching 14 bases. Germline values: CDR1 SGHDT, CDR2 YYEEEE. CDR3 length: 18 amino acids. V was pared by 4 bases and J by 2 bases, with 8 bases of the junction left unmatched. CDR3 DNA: TGTGCCAGCAGCGCCGGGACTAGCGGGAGTTCGGCCTACAATGAGCAGTTCTTC. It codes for CASSAGTSGSSAYNEQFF.

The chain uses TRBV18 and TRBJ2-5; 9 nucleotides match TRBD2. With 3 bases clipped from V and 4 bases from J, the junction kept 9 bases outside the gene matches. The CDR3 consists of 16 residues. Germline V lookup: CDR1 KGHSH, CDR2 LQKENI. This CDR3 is CASSPRPGTSPETQYF. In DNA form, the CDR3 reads TGTGCCAGCTCACCTCGTCCCGGGACTAGCCCAGAGACCCAGTACTTC.

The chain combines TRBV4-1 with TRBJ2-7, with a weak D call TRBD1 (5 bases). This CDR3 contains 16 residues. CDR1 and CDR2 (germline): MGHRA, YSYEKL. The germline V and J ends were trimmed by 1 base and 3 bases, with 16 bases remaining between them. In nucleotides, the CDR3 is TGCGCCAGCAGCCAAGTGTTTGCAGGGTCCTTCTACGAGCAGTACTTC. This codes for CASSQVFAGSFYEQYF.

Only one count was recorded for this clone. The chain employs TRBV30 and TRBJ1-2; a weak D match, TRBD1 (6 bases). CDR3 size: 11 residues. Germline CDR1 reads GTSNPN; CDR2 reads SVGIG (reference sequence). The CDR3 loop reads CGKRGNYGYTF. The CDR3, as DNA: TGTGGTAAGAGGGGGAACTATGGCTACACCTTC.

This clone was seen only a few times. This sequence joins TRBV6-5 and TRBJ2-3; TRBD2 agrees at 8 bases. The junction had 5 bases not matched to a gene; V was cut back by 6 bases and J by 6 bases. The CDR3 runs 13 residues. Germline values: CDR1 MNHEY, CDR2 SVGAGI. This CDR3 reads CASSGGEWDTQYF. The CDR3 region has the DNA TGTGCCAGCAGCGGGGGGGAGTGGGATACGCAGTATTTT.

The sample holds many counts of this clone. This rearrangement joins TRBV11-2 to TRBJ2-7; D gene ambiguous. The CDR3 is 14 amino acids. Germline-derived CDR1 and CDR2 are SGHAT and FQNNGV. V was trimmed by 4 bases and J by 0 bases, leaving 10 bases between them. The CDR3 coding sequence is TGTGCCAGCAGCTCCGACTCCCTCTCCTACGAGCAGTACTTC. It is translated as CASSSDSLSYEQYF.

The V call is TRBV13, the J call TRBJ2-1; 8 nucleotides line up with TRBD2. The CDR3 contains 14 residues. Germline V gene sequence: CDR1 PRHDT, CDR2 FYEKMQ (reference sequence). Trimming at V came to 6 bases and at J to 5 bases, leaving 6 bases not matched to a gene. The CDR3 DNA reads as TGTGCCAGCAGGCGTCGGGGGGGAAACAATGAGCAGTTCTTC. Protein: CASRRRGGNNEQFF.

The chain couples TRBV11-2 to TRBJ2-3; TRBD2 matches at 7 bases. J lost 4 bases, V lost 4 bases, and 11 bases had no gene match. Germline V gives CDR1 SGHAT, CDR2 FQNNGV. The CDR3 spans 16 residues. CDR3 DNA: TGTGCCAGCAGCTCCCTCGGGGCGGGGGAGGCAGATACGCAGTATTTT. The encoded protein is CASSSLGAGEADTQYF.

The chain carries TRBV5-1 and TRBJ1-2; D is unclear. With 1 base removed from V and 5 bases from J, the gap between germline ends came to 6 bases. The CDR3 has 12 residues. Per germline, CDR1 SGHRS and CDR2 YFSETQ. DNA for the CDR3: TGCGCCAGCAGCTTGTCCGCGTATGGCTACACCTTC. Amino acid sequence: CASSLSAYGYTF.

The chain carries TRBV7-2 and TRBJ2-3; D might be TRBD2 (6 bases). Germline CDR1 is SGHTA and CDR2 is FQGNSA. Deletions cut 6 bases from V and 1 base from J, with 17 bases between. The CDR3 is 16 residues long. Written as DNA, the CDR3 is TGTGCCAGCAGTCGACGACCCGGGGGAGGCACAGATACGCAGTATTTT. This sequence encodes CASSRRPGGGTDTQYF.

The CDR3 protein is CATSDLGGLAGEETQYF. DNA of the CDR3: TGTGCCACCAGTGATTTGGGGGGGCTAGCGGGAGAGGAGACCCAGTACTTC. V is TRBV24-1 and J is TRBJ2-5; 10 bases align to TRBD2. Germline V gives CDR1 KGHDR, CDR2 SFDVKD. J was trimmed by 5 bases and V by 0 bases; bases with no gene match: 8. The CDR3 has 17 residues.

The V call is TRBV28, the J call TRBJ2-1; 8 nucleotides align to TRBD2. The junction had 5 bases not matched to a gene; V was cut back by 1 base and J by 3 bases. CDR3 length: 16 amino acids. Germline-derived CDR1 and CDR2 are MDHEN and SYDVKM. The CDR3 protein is CASSLSGGADYNEQFF. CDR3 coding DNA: TGTGCCAGCAGTTTATCCGGGGGGGCCGACTACAATGAGCAGTTCTTC.

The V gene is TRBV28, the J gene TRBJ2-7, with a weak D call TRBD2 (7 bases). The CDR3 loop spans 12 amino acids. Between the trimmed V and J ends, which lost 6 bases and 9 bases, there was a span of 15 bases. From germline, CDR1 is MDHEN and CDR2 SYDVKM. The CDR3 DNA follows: TGTGCCAGCAGGGGAGGGGGTTACAGGCAGTACTTC. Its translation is CASRGGGYRQYF.

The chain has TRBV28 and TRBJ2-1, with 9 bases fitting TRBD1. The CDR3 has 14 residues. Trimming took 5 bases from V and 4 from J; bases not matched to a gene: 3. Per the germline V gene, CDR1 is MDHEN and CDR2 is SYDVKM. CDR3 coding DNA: TGTGCCAGCAGTAGGACAGGGGCATACAATGAGCAGTTCTTC. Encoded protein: CASSRTGAYNEQFF.

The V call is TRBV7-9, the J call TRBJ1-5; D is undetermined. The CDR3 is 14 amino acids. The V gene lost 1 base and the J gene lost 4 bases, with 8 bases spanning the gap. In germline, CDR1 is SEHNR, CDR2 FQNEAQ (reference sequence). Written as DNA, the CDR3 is TGTGCCAGCAGCTTAGGAGGGCTAAATCAGCCCCAGCATTTT. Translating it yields CASSLGGLNQPQHF.

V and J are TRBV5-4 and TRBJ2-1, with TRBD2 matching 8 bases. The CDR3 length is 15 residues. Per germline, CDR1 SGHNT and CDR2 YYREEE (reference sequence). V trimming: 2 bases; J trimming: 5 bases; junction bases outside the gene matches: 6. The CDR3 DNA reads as TGTGCCAGCAGCTTTCGGGGGGGCCCCAACAATGAGCAGTTCTTC. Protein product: CASSFRGGPNNEQFF.

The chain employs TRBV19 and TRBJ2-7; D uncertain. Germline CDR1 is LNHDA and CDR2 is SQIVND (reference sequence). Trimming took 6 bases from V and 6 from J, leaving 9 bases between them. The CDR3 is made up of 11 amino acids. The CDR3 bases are TGTGCCAGTAGGGCTTCGGGCGAGCAGTACTTC. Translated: CASRASGEQYF. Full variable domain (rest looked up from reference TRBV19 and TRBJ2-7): DGGITQSPKYLFRKEGQNVTLSCEQNLNHDAMYWYRQDPGQGLRLIYYSQIVNDFQKGDIAEGYSVSREKKESFPLTVTSAQKNPTAFYLCASRASGEQYFGPGTRLTVT.

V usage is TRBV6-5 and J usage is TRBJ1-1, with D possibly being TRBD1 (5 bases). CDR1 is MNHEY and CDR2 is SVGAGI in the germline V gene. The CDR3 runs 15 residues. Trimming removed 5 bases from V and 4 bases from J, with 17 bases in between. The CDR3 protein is CASSPSTGLFTEAFF. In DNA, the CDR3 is TGTGCCAGCAGTCCCTCCACGGGACTTTTCACTGAAGCTTTCTTT.

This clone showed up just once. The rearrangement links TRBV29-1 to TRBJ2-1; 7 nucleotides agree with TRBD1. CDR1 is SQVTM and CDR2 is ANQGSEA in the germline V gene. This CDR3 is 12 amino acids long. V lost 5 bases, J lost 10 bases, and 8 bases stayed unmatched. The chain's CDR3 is CSVTDRSREQFF. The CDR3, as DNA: TGCAGCGTTACGGACAGGTCTAGGGAGCAGTTCTTC.

This chain's CDR3 is CAISAQGVYEQYF. CDR3 in DNA: TGTGCCATCAGTGCACAGGGTGTCTACGAGCAGTACTTC. The V and J genes are TRBV10-3 and TRBJ2-7, with a possible D match to TRBD1 (6 bases). Trimming shortened V by 4 bases and J by 3 bases, and 10 bases separated the two germline ends. The CDR3 covers 13 residues. The germline V gene encodes CDR1 ENHRY and CDR2 SYGVKD.

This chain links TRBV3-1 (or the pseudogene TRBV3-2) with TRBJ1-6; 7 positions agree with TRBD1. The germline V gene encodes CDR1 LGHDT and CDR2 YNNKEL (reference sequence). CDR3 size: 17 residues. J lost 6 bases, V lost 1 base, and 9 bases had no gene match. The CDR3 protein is CASSQGPRDRGNSPLHF. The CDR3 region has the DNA TGTGCCAGCAGCCAAGGGCCACGGGACAGAGGTAATTCACCCCTCCACTTT.

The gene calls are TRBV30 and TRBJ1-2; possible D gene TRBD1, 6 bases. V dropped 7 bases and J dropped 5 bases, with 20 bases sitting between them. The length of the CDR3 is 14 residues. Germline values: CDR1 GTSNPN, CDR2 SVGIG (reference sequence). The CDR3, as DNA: TGTGCCTTCCAAGGGGGGAGGGGAATTTATGGCTACACCTTC. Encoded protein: CAFQGGRGIYGYTF.

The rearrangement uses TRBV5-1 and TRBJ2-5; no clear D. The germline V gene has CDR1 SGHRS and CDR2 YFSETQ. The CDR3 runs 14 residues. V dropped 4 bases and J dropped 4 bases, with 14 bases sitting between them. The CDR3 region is CASSGLGWAETQYF. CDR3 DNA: TGCGCCAGCAGCGGGCTTGGCTGGGCAGAGACCCAGTACTTC.

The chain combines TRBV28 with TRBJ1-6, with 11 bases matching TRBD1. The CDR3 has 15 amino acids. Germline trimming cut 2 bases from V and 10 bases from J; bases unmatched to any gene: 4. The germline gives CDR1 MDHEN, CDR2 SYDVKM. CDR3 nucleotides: TGTGCCAGCAGTTTACCGGGACAGGGGGACTCACCCCTCCACTTT. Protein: CASSLPGQGDSPLHF.

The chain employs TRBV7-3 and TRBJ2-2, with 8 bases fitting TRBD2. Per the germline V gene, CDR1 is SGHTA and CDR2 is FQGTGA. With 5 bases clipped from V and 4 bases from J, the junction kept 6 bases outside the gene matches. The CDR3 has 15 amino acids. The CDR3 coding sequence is TGTGCCAGCAGCCCTACGGGGGGGCGCACCGGGGAGCTGTTTTTT. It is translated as CASSPTGGRTGELFF.

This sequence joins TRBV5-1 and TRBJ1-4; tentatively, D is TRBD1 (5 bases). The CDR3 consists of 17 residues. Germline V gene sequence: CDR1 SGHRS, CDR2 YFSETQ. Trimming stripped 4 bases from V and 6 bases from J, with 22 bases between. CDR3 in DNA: TGCGCCAGCAGCCTCACCTCTCCAGGGCGCGTCGATGAAAAACTGTTTTTT. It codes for CASSLTSPGRVDEKLFF.

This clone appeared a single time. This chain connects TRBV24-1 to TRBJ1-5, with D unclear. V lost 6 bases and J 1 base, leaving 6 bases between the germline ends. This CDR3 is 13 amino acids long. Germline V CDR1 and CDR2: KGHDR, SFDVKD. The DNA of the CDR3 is TGTGCCACCAGTCCGCAGAGCAATCAGCCCCAGCATTTT. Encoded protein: CATSPQSNQPQHF.

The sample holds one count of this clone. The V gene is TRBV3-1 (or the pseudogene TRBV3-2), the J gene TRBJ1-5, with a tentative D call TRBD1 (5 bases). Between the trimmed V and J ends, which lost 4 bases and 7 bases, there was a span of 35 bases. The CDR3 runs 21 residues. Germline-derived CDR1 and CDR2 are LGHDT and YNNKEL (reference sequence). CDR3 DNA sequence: TGTGCCAGCAGCCCGATAACAGGACAACCAGCTTCCCAGGGAACTGAGCAGCCCCAGCATTTT. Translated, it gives CASSPITGQPASQGTEQPQHF.